This T cell receptor beta chain appears in the sequencing data of a study of response to subunit inactivated influenza vaccine. This clonotype was recorded a few times. Antigen: not known. There are 12 residues in the CDR3. V gave up 3 bases and J gave up 10 bases, with 12 bases separating them. The germline V gene has CDR1 SEHNR and CDR2 FQNEAQ (reference sequence). TCRdb re-called the RT-PCR reads with MiXCR, one entry per CDR3 protein. Found here are about 580,000 distinct CDR3 sequences, roughly 15% of them singletons; the top ten hold roughly 11%. General study results and limits: After each seasonal influenza vaccination, few new T cells are recruited, the authors suggested.

The chain couples TRBV7-9 to TRBJ1-2; D possibly corresponds to TRBD1 (5 bases). This clonotype originated in a man between 45 and 60 years old who received an inactivated influenza vaccine. Sequenced material: PBMCs from blood, taken about 12 days after vaccination. As DNA, the CDR3 is TGTGCCAGCAGCTTCGACAGCGGACTCTACACCTTC. It is translated as CASSFDSGLYTF. The whole variable domain, filled in from reference TRBV7-9 and TRBJ1-2, reads DTGVSQNPRHKITKRGQNVTFRCDPISEHNRLYWYRQTLGQGPEFLTYFQNEAQLEKSRLLSDRFSAERPKGSFSTLEIQRTEQGDSAMYLCASSFDSGLYTFGSGTRLTVV.